One and the same sample provided the 30 T cell receptor beta chains below, sequenced in a study of T cell changes during pregnancy in multiple sclerosis. Assay: immunoSEQ multiplex PCR; the TCRdb copy retains only in-frame clones and omits some. This sample carries 95,000 to 110,000 clones, roughly nine tenths of them seen once, and the ten largest clones take roughly 0.88%. The starting material was peripheral blood, obtained after pregnancy. These receptors were obtained from a female donor with multiple sclerosis, enrolled in a pregnancy study.

This chain joins TRBV10-1 and TRBJ2-1; D is perhaps TRBD2 (6 bases). The germline V gene has CDR1 WNHNN and CDR2 SYGVQD (reference sequence). V lost 5 bases and J lost 9, with 14 bases in between. This CDR3 comprises 13 residues. In nucleotides, the CDR3 is TGCGCCAGCAGTAAAAGGGCGGGGATTGAGCAGTTCTTC. Translated, it gives CASSKRAGIEQFF.

V usage is TRBV6-5 and J usage is TRBJ2-2, with D possibly being TRBD1 (5 bases). V was cut by 0 bases and J by 6 bases, with 14 bases left in between. CDR1 and CDR2 from the germline V gene are MNHEY and SVGAGI. This CDR3 is built from 16 residues. The CDR3 here is CASSYSGREGAGELFF. The CDR3 nucleotides read TGTGCCAGCAGTTACTCCGGACGAGAAGGGGCCGGGGAGCTGTTTTTT.

The chain employs TRBV23-1 and TRBJ2-2; weak D call: TRBD1 (6 bases). TRBV23-1 is labeled an ORF, and its function is uncertain. V dropped 2 bases and J dropped 7 bases, with 23 bases sitting between them. This CDR3 has 18 amino acids. The CDR3 DNA follows: TGCGCCAGCAGTCAACCCCAGTCCATTACAGGGTGCGGCGGGGAGCTGTTTTTT. Its protein is CASSQPQSITGCGGELFF.

V gene TRBV6-6 combines with J gene TRBJ1-1, with D uncertain. The V end lost 3 bases, the J end lost 1 base, and 9 bases lay between the germline ends. CDR3 length equals 14 residues. Germline CDR1 is MNHNY and CDR2 is SVGAGI (reference sequence). CDR3 coding DNA: TGTGCCAGCAGTTATCACGTGAGGAACACTGAAGCTTTCTTT. Its translation: CASSYHVRNTEAFF.

The genes are TRBV7-9 and TRBJ1-2, with no clear D. Germline V gene data show CDR1 as SEHNR and CDR2 as FQNEAQ (reference sequence). Trimming left V 3 bases short and J 6 bases short, with 14 bases between. CDR3 length: 14 amino acids. The CDR3 protein is CASSFPAGWNGYTF. CDR3 coding DNA: TGTGCCAGCAGCTTCCCGGCGGGGTGGAATGGCTACACCTTC.

J is TRBJ2-7 and V is TRBV6-1, with D tentatively TRBD1 (6 bases). The CDR3 is 15 residues long. Germline V CDR1 and CDR2: MNHNS, SASEGT. V lost 5 bases and J 6 bases, leaving 20 bases between the germline ends. CDR3 sequence reads: CASSRVDRTGSEQYF. The CDR3 DNA reads as TGTGCCAGCAGTAGGGTTGACAGGACTGGGAGCGAGCAGTACTTC.

This rearrangement joins TRBV5-8 to TRBJ2-1; maybe TRBD2 (7 bases). Trimming took 4 bases from V and 3 from J, leaving 23 bases between them. Germline-derived CDR1 and CDR2 are SGHTS and YDEGEE. The CDR3 is 18 residues long. CDR3 bases: TGTGCCAGCAGCCCCTGGGGGGGCGGCGGGACGCGCTACAATGAGCAGTTCTTC. This translates into CASSPWGGGGTRYNEQFF.

This clone was recorded only once. V usage is TRBV19 and J usage is TRBJ2-5; D may be TRBD2 (6 bases). Trimming took off 5 bases at V and 2 bases at J, with 21 bases between the two ends. CDR1 and CDR2 from the germline V gene are LNHDA and SQIVND (reference sequence). This CDR3 contains 17 residues. The DNA of the CDR3 is TGTGCCAGTAGTCCAAAGGCCGGCGGAGGGGATCAAGAGACCCAGTACTTC. Its protein is CASSPKAGGGDQETQYF.

The V and J genes are TRBV9 and TRBJ2-3; D may be TRBD2 (6 bases). Germline CDR1 SGDLS, CDR2 YYNGEE. V lost 4 bases and J lost 0, with 12 bases in between. The CDR3 is made up of 15 amino acids. The CDR3, as DNA: TGTGCCAGCAGCCCCGGCGGGGCGAGCACAGATACGCAGTATTTT. It encodes CASSPGGASTDTQYF.

The CDR3 DNA reads TGTGCCAGCAGCTTAAGGGGAGGGGGCACTGAAGCTTTCTTT. Translating gives CASSLRGGGTEAFF. The chain combines TRBV7-3 with TRBJ1-1; TRBD1 might be the D (6 bases). This CDR3 comprises 14 residues. CDR1 is SGHTA and CDR2 is FQGTGA in the germline V gene. The germline V and J ends were trimmed by 1 base and 4 bases, with 10 bases remaining between them. The full variable domain, its missing parts supplied by reference TRBV7-3 and TRBJ1-1, is GAGVSQTPSNKVTEKGKYVELRCDPISGHTALYWYRQSLGQGPEFLIYFQGTGAADDSGLPNDRFFAVRPEGSVSTLKIQRTERGDSAVYLCASSLRGGGTEAFFGQGTRLTVV.

The chain links TRBV5-6 to TRBJ1-2; D may be TRBD1 (5 bases). Trimming stripped 0 bases from V and 1 base from J, with 10 bases between. The CDR3 covers 15 residues. Germline V gene data show CDR1 as SGHDT and CDR2 as YYEEEE. Here the CDR3 DNA reads TGTGCCAGCAGCTTGGGACAGTTCATTAACTATGGCTACACCTTC. Encoded protein: CASSLGQFINYGYTF.

The chain combines TRBV25-1 with TRBJ1-4; D uncertain. The CDR3 contains 15 residues. Germline loops: CDR1 MGHDK, CDR2 SYGVNS. Trimming cost V 6 bases and J 0 bases, with 11 bases left between them. CDR3 protein: CASSVFRATNEKLFF. CDR3 bases: TGTGCCAGCAGCGTCTTTCGGGCAACTAATGAAAAACTGTTTTTT. Together with reference TRBV25-1 and TRBJ1-4, the CDR3 gives the full variable domain: EADIYQTPRYLVIGTGKKITLECSQTMGHDKMYWYQQDPGMELHLIHYSYGVNSTEKGDLSSESTVSRIRTEHFPLTLESARPSHTSQYLCASSVFRATNEKLFFGSGTQLSVL.

Concerning this clone itself: One end of the junction varies from germline; a read error may be responsible. Other nucleotide sequences from this sample produce the same CDR3. The chain combines TRBV6-5 with TRBJ1-4; tentatively, D is TRBD1 (5 bases). The CDR3 contains 13 residues. Germline lookup yields CDR1 MNHEY and CDR2 SVGAGI. The CDR3 spells CASKRQGGEKLFF. The CDR3 DNA reads as TGCGCCAGTAAACGGCAGGGAGGTGAAAAACTGTTTTTT.

This chain joins TRBV7-2 and TRBJ2-2; 7 bases map to TRBD2. Germline V CDR1 and CDR2: SGHTA, FQGNSA. This CDR3 has 17 residues. Unmatched junction bases numbered 9, after V lost 4 bases and J lost 1 base. CDR3 sequence: CASSSKVGLGNTGELFF. The CDR3 DNA reads as TGTGCCAGCAGCTCAAAAGTTGGACTAGGGAACACCGGGGAGCTGTTTTTT.

The chain links TRBV7-9 to TRBJ1-2; D remains unclear. V shed 5 bases and J shed 9 bases, with 16 bases lying between them. There are 13 residues in the CDR3. Germline V gives CDR1 SEHNR, CDR2 FQNEAQ (reference sequence). The CDR3 protein is CASSPSAVPSYTF. Written as DNA, the CDR3 is TGTGCCAGCAGCCCCAGCGCAGTACCCAGCTACACCTTC.

The chain employs TRBV7-2 and TRBJ1-1; no firm D call. The CDR3 spans 19 residues. Trimming removed 0 bases from V and 3 bases from J, with 23 bases in between. Germline V gene data show CDR1 as SGHTA and CDR2 as FQGNSA. The CDR3 nucleotides are TGTGCCAGCAGCTTAGCCCCGCGCCAACTTTTTTCCTCGGACACTGAAGCTTTCTTT. Translated, it gives CASSLAPRQLFSSDTEAFF.

This clone was recorded a few times. The chain is built from TRBV4-3 and TRBJ1-2; a weak D match, TRBD1 (5 bases). Between the trimmed V and J ends, which lost 0 bases and 5 bases, there was a span of 7 bases. This CDR3 comprises 13 residues. Germline V gene data show CDR1 as LGHNA and CDR2 as YSLEER. CDR3 DNA sequence: TGCGCCAGCAGCCAAGACAGGGTATATGGCTACACCTTC. Encoded protein: CASSQDRVYGYTF.

This clone came up a few times. This chain uses TRBV7-2 with TRBJ1-4; 9 positions agree with TRBD1. In germline, CDR1 is SGHTA, CDR2 FQGNSA. This CDR3 comprises 16 residues. V dropped 4 bases and J dropped 8; count of bases not matched to a gene: 11. CDR3 amino acids: CASSSYRGQGREKLFF. CDR3 nucleotides: TGTGCCAGCAGCTCCTACCGGGGACAGGGACGCGAAAAACTGTTTTTT.

This chain connects TRBV7-8 to TRBJ1-6, with D tentatively TRBD1 (5 bases). CDR1 and CDR2 (germline): SGHVS, FQNEAQ. The CDR3 consists of 15 residues. V lost 6 bases and J lost 7, with 16 bases in between. CDR3: CASRKDRQFNSPLHF. Here the CDR3 DNA reads TGTGCCAGCAGGAAAGACCGACAGTTCAATTCACCCCTCCACTTT.

There are a few counts of this clone. V gene TRBV2 combines with J gene TRBJ1-5; D is perhaps TRBD1 (5 bases). The CDR3 is 14 residues long. The germline V gene encodes CDR1 SNHLY and CDR2 FYNNEI. V lost 3 bases, J lost 2 bases, and 8 bases lay in between. The CDR3 reads CASSDWGGNQPQHF. The CDR3 DNA sequence: TGTGCCAGCAGTGATTGGGGGGGCAATCAGCCCCAGCATTTT. Variable domain in full (rest from reference TRBV2 and TRBJ1-5): EPEVTQTPSHQVTQMGQEVILRCVPISNHLYFYWYRQILGQKVEFLVSFYNNEISEKSEIFDDQFSVERPDGSNFTLKIRSTKLEDSAMYFCASSDWGGNQPQHFGDGTRLSIL.

The chain recombines TRBV5-4 with TRBJ2-2; 8 bases agree with TRBD1. V was pared by 4 bases and J by 0 bases, with 2 bases of the junction left unmatched. The CDR3 covers 15 residues. Germline V gene sequence: CDR1 SGHNT, CDR2 YYREEE (reference sequence). As DNA, the CDR3 is TGTGCCAGCAGCCAACAGGGGGCGAACACCGGGGAGCTGTTTTTT. This codes for CASSQQGANTGELFF.

This clone was seen only once. The chain has TRBV4-3 and TRBJ1-1; TRBD1 is a possible D gene (5 bases). Per germline, CDR1 LGHNA and CDR2 YSLEER. CDR3 size: 15 residues. With 0 bases removed from V and 4 bases from J, the gap between germline ends came to 12 bases. CDR3 sequence reads: CASSQDLFGGTEAFF. CDR3 nucleotides: TGCGCCAGCAGCCAAGATCTATTCGGGGGCACTGAAGCTTTCTTT.

This chain connects TRBV2 to TRBJ2-7, with a weak D call TRBD2 (5 bases). The CDR3 sequence is 11 residues long. The germline V gene has CDR1 SNHLY and CDR2 FYNNEI. V was trimmed by 3 bases and J by 9 bases, leaving 9 bases between them. The CDR3 nucleotides are TGTGCCAGCAGTGAGGTTGGAGGGCAGTACTTC. Protein sequence: CASSEVGGQYF.

The rearrangement uses TRBV6-5 and TRBJ1-2; D unresolved. The CDR3 loop spans 13 amino acids. V dropped 4 bases and J dropped 3 bases, with 9 bases sitting between them. Germline CDR1 MNHEY, CDR2 SVGAGI. The CDR3 is CASSSPPDYGYTF. CDR3 nucleotides: TGTGCCAGCAGTTCCCCCCCGGACTATGGCTACACCTTC.

The chain recombines TRBV7-2 with TRBJ2-7; D gene uncertain. Trimming shortened V by 1 base and J by 3 bases, and 10 bases separated the two germline ends. This CDR3 contains 14 residues. CDR1 is SGHTA and CDR2 is FQGNSA in the germline V gene. The CDR3 sequence is CASSLGRFYYEQYF. DNA of the CDR3: TGTGCCAGCAGCTTAGGTCGGTTTTACTACGAGCAGTACTTC.

DNA for the CDR3: TGTGCCAGCAGCCAAGATTACGGAGCCTCCTACGAGCAGTACTTC. This codes for CASSQDYGASYEQYF. The V and J genes are TRBV4-2 and TRBJ2-7, with D unclear. The germline CDR1 and CDR2 sequences are LGHNA and YNFKEQ. The germline V and J ends were trimmed by 0 bases and 0 bases, with 9 bases remaining between them. This CDR3 region has 15 residues.

The chain recombines TRBV28 with TRBJ2-1; 7 bases are shared with TRBD1. The CDR3 runs to 16 residues. The ends lost 6 bases at V and 2 bases at J; junction bases unmatched: 10. The germline V gene encodes CDR1 MDHEN and CDR2 SYDVKM. CDR3 bases: TGTGCCAGCAGCTTCAGGGGGTTCGGTCCCTACAATGAGCAGTTCTTC. Residues: CASSFRGFGPYNEQFF.

The chain couples TRBV9 to TRBJ1-4; TRBD1 agrees at 8 bases. J gave up 7 bases and V 0 bases, and 2 bases lay outside the gene matches. The CDR3 runs 14 residues. Germline V gene lookup returns CDR1 SGDLS and CDR2 YYNGEE. The CDR3 bases are TGTGCCAGCAGCGTAGCAGGGGGCGGTGAAAAACTGTTTTTT. It specifies CASSVAGGGEKLFF.

The chain joins TRBV19 to TRBJ1-1, with D tentatively TRBD1 (6 bases). The CDR3 is 13 residues long. Germline V gene lookup returns CDR1 LNHDA and CDR2 SQIVND (reference sequence). Trimming removed 7 bases at V and 1 base at J, with 10 bases between. The DNA of the CDR3 is TGTGCCAGTACCGGACAGAGGAACACTGAAGCTTTCTTT. It codes for CASTGQRNTEAFF.

About this clone: The DNA is left out, because the CDR3 cannot be placed on it with certainty; the CDR3 is given as TCRdb lists it. The V and J genes are TRBV27 and TRBJ1-5; TRBD1, the table's D call, was not compared with the DNA. Germline V gene lookup returns CDR1 MNHEY and CDR2 SMNVEV (reference sequence). From its first to its last residue, the CDR3 has 13 amino acids. CDR3 sequence: CASSPTAISPSIF.